Following are 32 T cell receptor beta chains from one sample sequenced in a study of OX40 agonist ivuxolimab in advanced cancers. Sequencing used immunoSEQ multiplex PCR; TCRdb keeps in-frame clones, though not all of them. The sample consists of about 58,000 clones, about four fifths of them appearing once. Sequenced material: CD4+ or CD8+ T cells sorted from blood, taken in a trial of the OX40 agonist ivuxolimab. The receptors were sampled from an adult with an advanced solid tumor such as melanoma, head and neck, liver or kidney cancer.

This chain connects TRBV2 to TRBJ2-5, with D uncertain. The germline V and J ends were trimmed by 6 bases and 3 bases, with 14 bases remaining between them. The CDR3 has 14 amino acids. Germline lookup yields CDR1 SNHLY and CDR2 FYNNEI. The DNA of the CDR3 is TGTGCCAGCAGCCCCTGGCGTCGGGAAGAGACCCAGTACTTC. This gives the protein CASSPWRREETQYF.

The chain uses TRBV19 and TRBJ2-7; a possible D gene is TRBD2 (5 bases). Between the trimmed V and J ends, which lost 5 bases and 2 bases, there was a span of 13 bases. This CDR3 has 14 amino acids. Germline loops: CDR1 LNHDA, CDR2 SQIVND (reference sequence). In nucleotides, the CDR3 is TGTGCCAGTAGTCCTTGGACCGGGACCTACGAGCAGTACTTC. Amino acid sequence: CASSPWTGTYEQYF.

The chain carries TRBV10-3 and TRBJ2-1; D possibly matches TRBD1 or TRBD2 (7 bases each). Looked up from germline, CDR1 is ENHRY and CDR2 is SYGVKD. The CDR3 is 16 amino acids. Trimming removed 3 bases from V and 3 bases from J, with 15 bases in between. CDR3 DNA: TGTGCCATCAGTGATCCCCAGGGGGGGAGCTACAATGAGCAGTTCTTC. This encodes CAISDPQGGSYNEQFF.

This clone was detected only a few times. The chain combines TRBV19 with TRBJ2-6; tentatively, D is TRBD1 (6 bases). CDR3 length equals 15 residues. Germline V gene sequence: CDR1 LNHDA, CDR2 SQIVND (reference sequence). Between the trimmed V and J ends, which lost 5 bases and 4 bases, there was a span of 12 bases. CDR3 sequence: CASSYTGTGANVLTF. The DNA of the CDR3 is TGTGCCAGTAGTTACACAGGGACCGGGGCCAACGTCCTGACTTTC.

This chain uses TRBV19 with TRBJ2-7; D ambiguous. Germline V gives CDR1 LNHDA, CDR2 SQIVND (reference sequence). V lost 5 bases and J lost 3, with 11 bases in between. The CDR3 consists of 13 residues. Here the CDR3 DNA reads TGTGCCAGTAGTGCACCCGGTTTCTACGAGCAGTACTTC. Its protein product is CASSAPGFYEQYF.

The J gene is TRBJ2-7, the V gene TRBV4-1; D unresolved. The CDR3 has 16 amino acids. V was cut by 4 bases and J by 5 bases, with 21 bases left in between. The germline V gene encodes CDR1 MGHRA and CDR2 YSYEKL. CDR3 sequence reads: CASSRLPVRSLDEQYF. For the CDR3, the DNA is TGCGCCAGCAGCCGGCTCCCGGTCCGTAGTCTAGACGAGCAGTACTTC.

The J gene is TRBJ2-2, the V gene TRBV6-5; 7 bases match TRBD2. Trimming removed 2 bases from V and 6 bases from J; junction bases left unmatched: 3. Germline values: CDR1 MNHEY, CDR2 SVGAGI. CDR3 size: 14 residues. This CDR3 reads CASSYLAGAGELFF. CDR3 coding DNA: TGTGCCAGCAGTTACCTCGCGGGGGCCGGGGAGCTGTTTTTT.

Of note for this clone: Relative to the germline gene, one junction end is altered; a read error may explain this. Other DNA sequences within the sample encode an identical CDR3. This chain links TRBV10-1 with TRBJ1-1; 7 nucleotides line up with TRBD1. CDR3 length equals 16 residues. Looked up from germline, CDR1 is WNHNN and CDR2 is SYGVQD (reference sequence). The CDR3, as DNA: TGCGCCAGTAGTGGTTCCCGGGACAGCCAGAACACTGAAGCTTTCTTT. Protein product: CASSGSRDSQNTEAFF.

The rearrangement uses TRBV9 and TRBJ2-5; 7 nucleotides match TRBD2. Looked up from germline, CDR1 is SGDLS and CDR2 is YYNGEE. The CDR3 consists of 13 residues. The V and J ends lost 3 bases and 4 bases, in that order; junction bases with no gene match: 3. The CDR3 region has the DNA TGTGCCAGCAGCGAGGGACTAAGAGAGACCCAGTACTTC. Residues: CASSEGLRETQYF.

The genes are TRBV19 and TRBJ2-5; a weak D match, TRBD1 (5 bases). Trimming removed 3 bases from V and 4 bases from J, with 15 bases in between. Looked up from germline, CDR1 is LNHDA and CDR2 is SQIVND (reference sequence). This CDR3 contains 15 residues. The DNA of the CDR3 is TGTGCCAGTAGTATTACAACGGCAAGGGGAGAGACCCAGTACTTC. This gives the protein CASSITTARGETQYF.

CDR3 DNA sequence: TGTGCCAGCAGCGTAGGGCCAGCGGGAGTCGAGCAGTACTTC. Its protein is CASSVGPAGVEQYF. This chain connects TRBV9 to TRBJ2-5; TRBD2 agrees at 8 bases. The DNA end lines up better with TRBJ2-7; the J call may be wrong. CDR1 and CDR2 (germline): SGDLS, YYNGEE. This CDR3 contains 14 residues.

The chain couples TRBV27 to TRBJ1-4; D is uncertain. Germline CDR1 and CDR2: MNHEY and SMNVEV (reference sequence). The V and J ends lost 0 bases and 8 bases respectively, with 7 bases between them. CDR3 length: 13 amino acids. The CDR3 nucleotides read TGTGCCAGCAGTTTATCTGTAGGGGAAAAACTGTTTTTT. Protein: CASSLSVGEKLFF.

The V gene is TRBV4-2, the J gene TRBJ1-5, with 8 bases lining up with TRBD1. The length of the CDR3 is 17 residues. The J segment lost 5 bases and the V segment lost 3 bases, leaving 12 bases of the junction unmatched. Germline assignment: CDR1 LGHNA and CDR2 YNFKEQ. The CDR3 loop reads CASSQRSQGAPDQPQHF. For the CDR3, the DNA is TGTGCCAGCAGCCAGAGATCGCAGGGGGCCCCCGATCAGCCCCAGCATTTT.

This clone was picked up a small number of times. The CDR3 DNA reads as TGTGCCAGCAGCCGAGCTGGGACAGCGAATCAGCCCCAGCATTTT. Its translation: CASSRAGTANQPQHF. This sequence joins TRBV27 and TRBJ1-5, with 7 bases lining up with TRBD1. This CDR3 comprises 15 residues. With 6 bases clipped from V and 4 bases from J, the junction kept 9 bases outside the gene matches. Germline CDR1 MNHEY, CDR2 SMNVEV (reference sequence).

The V call is TRBV2, the J call TRBJ2-7; no definite D call. The germline V and J ends were trimmed by 7 bases and 2 bases, with 9 bases remaining between them. The germline gives CDR1 SNHLY, CDR2 FYNNEI. The CDR3 runs to 12 residues. The CDR3 coding sequence is TGTGCCAGCAACGGCAGGACCTACGAGCAGTACTTC. This translates into CASNGRTYEQYF. The variable domain in full, completed from reference TRBV2 and TRBJ2-7, reads EPEVTQTPSHQVTQMGQEVILRCVPISNHLYFYWYRQILGQKVEFLVSFYNNEISEKSEIFDDQFSVERPDGSNFTLKIRSTKLEDSAMYFCASNGRTYEQYFGPGTRLTVT.

This clone is a singleton in its sample. V is TRBV19 and J is TRBJ1-4; D is possibly TRBD1 (5 bases). The CDR3 runs 15 residues. Germline CDR1 LNHDA, CDR2 SQIVND (reference sequence). Trimming left V 3 bases short and J 4 bases short, with 12 bases between. The DNA of the CDR3 is TGTGCCAGTAGTATCCGGGCAGGGTTTAATGAAAAACTGTTTTTT. This codes for CASSIRAGFNEKLFF.

V usage is TRBV6-6 and J usage is TRBJ2-1, with TRBD1 identical over 7 bases. The CDR3 has 15 amino acids. Trimming took 2 bases from V and 6 from J; bases not matched to a gene: 7. Germline V gene sequence: CDR1 MNHNY, CDR2 SVGAGI (reference sequence). CDR3 region: CASSYGKGARNEQFF. CDR3 DNA: TGTGCCAGCAGTTACGGGAAGGGGGCGCGCAATGAGCAGTTCTTC.

The genes are TRBV7-8 and TRBJ2-7, with D unclear. CDR3 length: 14 amino acids. Trimming took 1 base from V and 6 from J, leaving 13 bases between them. Germline loops: CDR1 SGHVS, CDR2 FQNEAQ. CDR3 sequence: CASSLERTGREQYF. For the CDR3, the DNA is TGTGCCAGCAGCTTAGAGAGGACCGGACGCGAGCAGTACTTC.

V gene TRBV4-3 combines with J gene TRBJ2-3; 9 bases match TRBD1. Germline V gene data show CDR1 as LGHNA and CDR2 as YSLEER. The V segment lost 0 bases and the J segment 8 bases; nucleotides outside the gene matches: 9. The CDR3 length is 16 residues. The CDR3 loop reads CASSQDPGQGWGTQYF. Here the CDR3 DNA reads TGCGCCAGCAGCCAAGATCCCGGACAGGGGTGGGGTACGCAGTATTTT.

CDR3: CASSYSIFGDYEQYF. As DNA, the CDR3 is TGTGCCAGCAGTTACTCGATCTTCGGGGACTACGAGCAGTACTTC. The genes are TRBV6-5 and TRBJ2-7; D perhaps matches TRBD2 (5 bases). CDR3 size: 15 residues. Trimming took 0 bases from V and 3 from J, leaving 12 bases between them. Germline CDR1 is MNHEY and CDR2 is SVGAGI.

The chain couples TRBV6-5 to TRBJ2-7, with 7 bases that match TRBD2. Trimming cost V 6 bases and J 4 bases; bases outside gene matches: 12. Germline V lookup: CDR1 MNHEY, CDR2 SVGAGI. The CDR3 has 15 residues. The CDR3 reads CASRIETGTIYEQYF. In DNA, the CDR3 is TGTGCCAGCAGGATTGAAACCGGGACTATTTACGAGCAGTACTTC.

V usage is TRBV6-5 and J usage is TRBJ2-5; D is perhaps TRBD1 or TRBD2 (5 bases each). The CDR3 sequence is 14 residues long. Between the trimmed V and J ends, which lost 2 bases and 2 bases, there was a span of 9 bases. From germline, CDR1 is MNHEY and CDR2 SVGAGI. As DNA, the CDR3 is TGTGCCAGCAGTTACGGGACGGCTCAAGAGACCCAGTACTTC. It is translated as CASSYGTAQETQYF.

The chain has TRBV28 and TRBJ1-4, with TRBD1 matching 8 bases. V lost 5 bases and J lost 5; bases outside the gene matches: 7. Germline V gene lookup returns CDR1 MDHEN and CDR2 SYDVKM. The CDR3 extends over 15 amino acids. The CDR3 sequence is CASSHGAGGNEKLFF. The CDR3 coding sequence is TGTGCCAGCAGTCATGGGGCAGGGGGCAATGAAAAACTGTTTTTT.

The chain couples TRBV29-1 to TRBJ2-1; D remains ambiguous. The CDR3 sequence is 15 residues long. Trimming shortened V by 7 bases and J by 0 bases, and 16 bases separated the two germline ends. Germline V gene sequence: CDR1 SQVTM, CDR2 ANQGSEA. The CDR3 DNA reads as TGCAGCGCGACCCTGAGAACCAGCTCCTACAATGAGCAGTTCTTC. It yields the protein CSATLRTSSYNEQFF.

This chain uses TRBV6-5 with TRBJ1-2; maybe TRBD1 (6 bases). The CDR3 sequence is 15 residues long. From germline, CDR1 is MNHEY and CDR2 SVGAGI. Trimming removed 5 bases at V and 5 bases at J, with 18 bases between. The CDR3 sequence: CASSTGTSKWYGYTF. For the CDR3, the DNA is TGTGCCAGCAGTACCGGGACATCAAAATGGTATGGCTACACCTTC.

This chain joins TRBV18 and TRBJ2-7; 11 nucleotides line up with TRBD1. Germline assignment: CDR1 KGHSH and CDR2 LQKENI. V was clipped by 3 bases and J by 0 bases; unmatched bases: 7. The CDR3 extends over 17 amino acids. For the CDR3, the DNA is TGTGCCAGCTCACCGCGGACAGGGGGCTTATACTCCTACGAGCAGTACTTC. Protein: CASSPRTGGLYSYEQYF.

Here the CDR3 reads CASCTSGTSSYNEQFF. In DNA form, the CDR3 reads TGTGCCAGTTGCACTAGCGGGACGAGCTCCTACAATGAGCAGTTCTTC. The chain has TRBV19 and TRBJ2-1, with 10 bases lining up with TRBD2. This CDR3 is built from 16 residues. From germline, CDR1 is LNHDA and CDR2 SQIVND (reference sequence). V lost 8 bases, J lost 0 bases, and 7 bases stayed unmatched.

The chain combines TRBV11-3 with TRBJ2-5; 8 bases align to TRBD2. The germline V gene has CDR1 SGHNT and CDR2 YENEEA. This CDR3 comprises 17 residues. The J segment lost 9 bases and the V segment lost 0 bases, leaving 15 bases of the junction unmatched. This chain's CDR3 is CASSLDTSGVGRWAQYF. For the CDR3, the DNA is TGTGCCAGCAGCTTAGACACTAGCGGTGTCGGTCGTTGGGCCCAGTACTTC.

In its sample, this clone was seen once. The gene calls are TRBV30 and TRBJ2-3; TRBD1 aligns across 9 bases. CDR1 is GTSNPN, CDR2 SVGIG, per germline (reference sequence). The CDR3 contains 12 residues. V trimming: 8 bases; J trimming: 4 bases; junction bases outside the gene matches: 4. The CDR3 protein is CARDRGADTQYF. DNA for the CDR3: TGTGCCCGTGACAGGGGGGCAGATACGCAGTATTTT.

The genes are TRBV4-1 and TRBJ2-3, with unresolved D. V lost 1 base and J 1 base, leaving 6 bases between the germline ends. The CDR3 spans 14 residues. Looked up from germline, CDR1 is MGHRA and CDR2 is YSYEKL. The DNA for the CDR3 is TGCGCCAGCAGCCAAGGACCTGGCACAGATACGCAGTATTTT. This codes for CASSQGPGTDTQYF.

The chain combines TRBV7-3 with TRBJ2-7, with 9 positions matching TRBD1. The length of the CDR3 is 13 residues. The germline V gene has CDR1 SGHTA and CDR2 FQGTGA. V lost 4 bases, J lost 7 bases, and 5 bases stayed unmatched. The chain's CDR3 is CASSSRTGEEQYF. Here the CDR3 DNA reads TGTGCCAGCAGCTCCCGGACAGGGGAAGAGCAGTACTTC.

Note on this clone: Other DNA sequences within the sample encode an identical CDR3. The genes are TRBV6-5 and TRBJ2-7; TRBD1 agrees at 10 bases. This CDR3 has 15 residues. The trim removed 2 bases at V and 2 bases at J, leaving 3 bases unmatched. CDR1 is MNHEY, CDR2 SVGAGI, per germline. CDR3: CASSYRGQGTYEQYF. CDR3 coding DNA: TGTGCCAGCAGTTACAGGGGACAGGGGACCTACGAGCAGTACTTC.